The 25 T cell receptor beta chains reported below all come from one sample, sequenced in a study of T cell responses to AZD1222 COVID-19 vaccine. Repertoires were generated with immunoSEQ multiplex PCR, while TCRdb's copy carries only in-frame clones and drops some. This sample carries 89,000 or so clones, around 84% of them seen once, and the ten largest clones take less than 6.5%. Here the sequenced sample was peripheral blood, taken 28 days after the second AZD1222 dose. These TCRs come from an adult who received the AZD1222 COVID-19 vaccine.

V is TRBV28 and J is TRBJ1-6; 8 bases fit TRBD1. The CDR3 length is 16 residues. Germline-derived CDR1 and CDR2 are MDHEN and SYDVKM. J was trimmed by 5 bases and V by 5 bases; bases with no gene match: 8. CDR3 in amino acids: CASSPPDRGNNSPLHF. In DNA, the CDR3 is TGTGCCAGCAGTCCCCCTGACAGGGGTAATAATTCACCCCTCCACTTT.

The genes are TRBV19 and TRBJ2-2, with no clear D. Germline V gene lookup returns CDR1 LNHDA and CDR2 SQIVND (reference sequence). Between the trimmed V and J ends, which lost 7 bases and 6 bases, there was a span of 15 bases. The CDR3 extends over 14 amino acids. In DNA, the CDR3 is TGTGCCAGTATTGGCGGACGCCGGGCCGGGGAGCTGTTTTTT. Translated: CASIGGRRAGELFF.

The V gene is TRBV11-3, the J gene TRBJ2-7; TRBD1 matches 8 bases. The CDR3 is 14 residues long. J was trimmed by 3 bases and V by 4 bases; bases with no gene match: 5. The germline V gene has CDR1 SGHNT and CDR2 YENEEA. CDR3 sequence: CASSSSGQGYEQYF. In DNA form, the CDR3 reads TGTGCCAGCAGCTCCTCCGGACAGGGCTACGAGCAGTACTTC.

The J gene is TRBJ2-5, the V gene TRBV7-8, with D unclear. The CDR3 has 13 residues. The germline V and J ends were trimmed by 5 bases and 3 bases, with 10 bases remaining between them. The germline gives CDR1 SGHVS, CDR2 FQNEAQ. In DNA, the CDR3 is TGTGCCAGCAGCCTCGACCACAAAGAGACCCAGTACTTC. This sequence encodes CASSLDHKETQYF.

The chain is built from TRBV7-3 and TRBJ2-3, with 10 bases lining up with TRBD2. The trim removed 4 bases at V and 1 base at J, leaving 8 bases unmatched. Germline V CDR1 and CDR2: SGHTA, FQGTGA. This CDR3 has 17 residues. Here the CDR3 reads CASSSPRGTSGTDTQYF. Written as DNA, the CDR3 is TGTGCCAGCAGCTCACCCCGGGGGACTAGCGGCACAGATACGCAGTATTTT.

Here the CDR3 reads CATSQSPGLGEKLFF. The CDR3 nucleotides are TGTGCCACCAGCCAGTCCCCGGGCCTCGGGGAAAAACTGTTTTTT. The chain is built from TRBV15 and TRBJ1-4; D is unclear. Trimming took off 5 bases at V and 8 bases at J, with 18 bases between the two ends. The CDR3 length is 15 residues. The germline V gene has CDR1 LNHNV and CDR2 YYDKDF (reference sequence).

The rearrangement links TRBV29-1 to TRBJ2-3; D might be TRBD1 (6 bases). Per germline, CDR1 SQVTM and CDR2 ANQGSEA. This CDR3 has 16 amino acids. Deletions cut 7 bases from V and 4 bases from J, with 24 bases between. CDR3 in DNA: TGCAGCGCCCTGTCGTACTCCCCCAGGGGTGCAGATACGCAGTATTTT. Translating gives CSALSYSPRGADTQYF.

CDR3 sequence (DNA): TGTGCCAGCAGTTTAGACGCTTTGACGGCTTATAGCAATCAGCCCCAGCATTTT. Its protein is CASSLDALTAYSNQPQHF. The V gene is TRBV28, the J gene TRBJ1-5; D is undetermined. Trimming stripped 2 bases from V and 0 bases from J, with 17 bases between. This CDR3 comprises 18 residues. Per germline, CDR1 MDHEN and CDR2 SYDVKM.

The rearrangement links TRBV5-1 to TRBJ1-2; D not certain. The CDR3 has 13 amino acids. Germline assignment: CDR1 SGHRS and CDR2 YFSETQ. The V gene lost 0 bases and the J gene lost 1 base, with 4 bases spanning the gap. The DNA for the CDR3 is TGCGCCAGCAGCTTGGTCTATAACTATGGCTACACCTTC. It encodes CASSLVYNYGYTF.

The rearrangement uses TRBV9 and TRBJ1-3; TRBD1 matches 9 bases. The length of the CDR3 is 15 residues. The germline CDR1 and CDR2 sequences are SGDLS and YYNGEE. The trim removed 4 bases at V and 3 bases at J, leaving 5 bases unmatched. In DNA form, the CDR3 reads TGTGCCAGCAGCCCAAGGACAGGGGTTGGAAACACCATATATTTT. Its protein product is CASSPRTGVGNTIYF.

V gene TRBV6-5 combines with J gene TRBJ2-7; no clear D gene. The V end was cut by 4 bases, the J end by 5 bases, with 6 bases between. The germline V gene encodes CDR1 MNHEY and CDR2 SVGAGI. The CDR3 runs to 11 residues. CDR3 coding DNA: TGTGCCAGCAGTTGGACGGACGAGCAGTACTTC. Encoded protein: CASSWTDEQYF.

This clone was counted a single time. CDR3 sequence reads: CASSLTGGYGYTF. The CDR3 bases are TGTGCCAGCAGTTTAACAGGGGGCTATGGCTACACCTTC. The chain combines TRBV27 with TRBJ1-2; 8 positions agree with TRBD1. Germline CDR1 reads MNHEY; CDR2 reads SMNVEV (reference sequence). Losses at the gene ends were 2 bases for V and 4 bases for J; bases not matched to a gene: 0. The CDR3 spans 13 residues.

The chain joins TRBV7-9 to TRBJ2-7; TRBD1 aligns across 9 bases. J gave up 3 bases and V 2 bases, and 8 bases lay outside the gene matches. Germline CDR1 is SEHNR and CDR2 is FQNEAQ (reference sequence). The CDR3 has 16 residues. CDR3 sequence: CASSLTTRTGDYEQYF. The DNA for the CDR3 is TGTGCCAGCAGCTTAACTACCCGGACAGGGGACTACGAGCAGTACTTC.

This clone was seen more than once but under ten times. J is TRBJ1-1 and V is TRBV1; the table gives TRBD1 as D, unverified against the DNA. TRBV1 is a recognized pseudogene. The CDR3 has 14 amino acids. CDR3 residues: CTSTRTGENTEAFF. The CDR3 bases are TGCACCAGCACCCGGACAGGGGAGAACACTGAAGCTTTCTTT.

The rearrangement links TRBV6-1 to TRBJ2-7, with D possibly being TRBD2 (5 bases). Germline assignment: CDR1 MNHNS and CDR2 SASEGT. V gave up 2 bases and J gave up 9 bases, with 14 bases separating them. The CDR3 runs 13 residues. This CDR3 is CASSETRADWQYF. The CDR3 nucleotides are TGTGCCAGCAGTGAAACGCGGGCAGATTGGCAGTACTTC.

The rearrangement links TRBV30 to TRBJ2-7, with D unclear. Trimming pared 0 bases from V and 3 bases from J, leaving 15 bases between. Germline lookup yields CDR1 GTSNPN and CDR2 SVGIG (reference sequence). The CDR3 covers 15 residues. DNA for the CDR3: TGTGCCTGGAGTGTTAATTCTCCGGCGAACTACGAGCAGTACTTC. Translated, it gives CAWSVNSPANYEQYF. Full variable domain (missing parts from reference TRBV30 and TRBJ2-7): SQTIHQWPATLVQPVGSPLSLECTVEGTSNPNLYWYRQAAGRGLQLLFYSVGIGQISSEVPQNLSASRPQDRQFILSSKKLLLSDSGFYLCAWSVNSPANYEQYFGPGTRLTVT.

Comments on this clone: Other DNA variants within this sample encode the same CDR3. The gene calls are TRBV5-6 and TRBJ1-1; D gene ambiguous. The V gene's germline CDR1 is SGHDT and CDR2 YYEEEE. The length of the CDR3 is 13 residues. With 0 bases removed from V and 4 bases from J, the gap between germline ends came to 7 bases. CDR3 bases: TGTGCCAGCAGCTTGGTGGAGGGCACTGAAGCTTTCTTT. Translated, it gives CASSLVEGTEAFF.

The chain is built from TRBV18 and TRBJ1-5; 9 bases are shared with TRBD1. V dropped 1 base and J dropped 5; count of bases not matched to a gene: 3. Germline CDR1 is KGHSH and CDR2 is LQKENI. The CDR3 is 15 amino acids. This CDR3 is CASSPRTGEDQPQHF. DNA of the CDR3: TGTGCCAGCTCACCACGGACAGGGGAGGATCAGCCCCAGCATTTT.

The J gene is TRBJ1-1, the V gene TRBV28, with a weak D call TRBD1 (6 bases). This CDR3 spans 12 amino acids. With 6 bases removed from V and 3 bases from J, the gap between germline ends came to 8 bases. Looked up from germline, CDR1 is MDHEN and CDR2 is SYDVKM. CDR3 sequence (DNA): TGTGCCAGCAGGGGGGCTTACACTGAAGCTTTCTTT. Protein: CASRGAYTEAFF.

Only one count was recorded for this clone. Here the CDR3 reads CASSLGLVTSYEQYF. DNA of the CDR3: TGTGCCAGCAGCTTAGGTCTAGTCACCTCCTACGAGCAGTACTTC. The V and J genes are TRBV7-2 and TRBJ2-7; D gene uncertain. This CDR3 is built from 15 residues. The germline CDR1 and CDR2 sequences are SGHTA and FQGNSA. V shed 1 base and J shed 0 bases, with 10 bases lying between them.

The gene calls are TRBV6-5 and TRBJ2-7; 8 bases are a match to TRBD2. The J segment lost 1 base and the V segment lost 2 bases, leaving 4 bases of the junction unmatched. There are 15 residues in the CDR3. Germline V gene sequence: CDR1 MNHEY, CDR2 SVGAGI. The CDR3 here is CASSYGGLGSYEQYF. The CDR3 DNA reads TGTGCCAGCAGTTACGGGGGACTAGGTTCCTACGAGCAGTACTTC.

The V call is TRBV27, the J call TRBJ2-3; D possibly matches TRBD1 or TRBD2 (5 bases each). With 6 bases removed from V and 6 bases from J, the gap between germline ends came to 10 bases. The CDR3 has 12 amino acids. CDR1 is MNHEY and CDR2 is SMNVEV in the germline V gene (reference sequence). CDR3 in amino acids: CASRGVTDTQYF. DNA of the CDR3: TGTGCCAGCAGGGGGGTTACGGATACGCAGTATTTT.

The J gene is TRBJ1-1, the V gene TRBV7-9; D call uncertain. V lost 0 bases and J 5 bases, leaving 7 bases between the germline ends. This CDR3 contains 13 residues. CDR1 SEHNR and CDR2 FQNEAQ come from the germline V gene (reference sequence). CDR3 sequence: CASSLAWGTEAFF. In nucleotides, the CDR3 is TGTGCCAGCAGCTTAGCTTGGGGAACTGAAGCTTTCTTT.

V usage is TRBV7-8 and J usage is TRBJ1-2; no firm D call. The V and J ends lost 1 base and 1 base respectively, with 7 bases between them. This CDR3 has 14 amino acids. Germline V CDR1 and CDR2: SGHVS, FQNEAQ. CDR3: CASSLGSINYGYTF. CDR3 in DNA: TGTGCCAGCAGCTTAGGGTCCATTAACTATGGCTACACCTTC.

The rearrangement joins TRBV11-3 to TRBJ2-3, with 7 bases matching TRBD2. The CDR3 totals 17 residues. After removal of 5 bases from V and 5 bases from J, the junction contained 16 bases not matched to a gene. Germline assignment: CDR1 SGHNT and CDR2 YENEEA. As DNA, the CDR3 is TGTGCCAGCAGCCTTACGAGGTCGGCGGGCGGGGGAGATACGCAGTATTTT. It encodes CASSLTRSAGGGDTQYF.